The rows below give T cell receptor beta chains drawn from one sample of a study of shared clonotypes between healthy human individuals. Clones were sequenced by immunoSEQ multiplex PCR, and TCRdb holds only the in-frame ones, with some missing. Found here are roughly 300,000 clones, roughly 70% of them singletons; the top ten hold less than 11%. Material: memory CD4+ T cells sorted from blood. The receptor set was obtained from a man aged 25-45 years in good health. Both conserved end residues are trimmed from each CDR3.

j_call v_call cdr3_aa
TRBJ2-3 TRBV11-1 ASSLVGGLNTDTQY
TRBJ2-2 TRBV10-1 ASSAKAGTGELF
TRBJ1-1 TRBV10-2 ASRAGVDLTEAF
TRBJ2-3 TRBV11-2 ASSLVSGSADTQY
TRBJ2-1 TRBV5-1 ASSFGGNSNNEQF
TRBJ2-1 TRBV7-9 ASSPQAGTYNEQF
TRBJ2-2 TRBV7-8 ASSRQGTGELF
TRBJ1-3 TRBV5-6 ASSLVLGRGNTIY
TRBJ2-7 TRBV9 ASSVGPGQGSSYEQY
TRBJ1-2 TRBV6-1 ASRTSGPAYGYT
TRBJ2-6 TRBV30 AWAGLISGANVLT
TRBJ1-1 TRBV6-4 AGYRTRTEAF
TRBJ2-2 TRBV19 ASWGQGRTGELF
TRBJ2-5 TRBV5-4 ASSLAGGAFQETQY
TRBJ2-7 TRBV7-3 ASTLEGLAGGRAGQY
TRBJ2-7 TRBV2 ASSAGGAGALEQY
TRBJ1-5 TRBV10-2 ASSEIGRSNQPQH
TRBJ2-1 TRBV6-1 ASSVGDGEQF
TRBJ2-7 TRBV20-1 SGYSSYEQY
TRBJ1-1 TRBV18 ASSPSGGGTEAF
TRBJ2-7 TRBV7-6 ASSFSGTSGRAYEQY
TRBJ1-1 TRBV5-4 ASSVPGVGTEAF
TRBJ2-1 TRBV29-1 SVAVMSEQF
TRBJ2-1 TRBV7-3 ASSLTPTPNEQF
TRBJ2-5 TRBV18 ASSPPDRGETQY
TRBJ2-3 TRBV25-1 ASSWGGIHTDTQY
TRBJ2-2 TRBV29-1 SVYLQGTSNTGELF
TRBJ2-1 TRBV27 ASSFAGAYNEQF
TRBJ2-7 TRBV18 ASSLGQGAYEQY
TRBJ1-1 TRBV11-2 ASSSAMNTEAF
TRBJ1-1 TRBV6-5 ASSYLGSGTEAF
TRBJ2-2 TRBV6-4 ASGDGTGELF